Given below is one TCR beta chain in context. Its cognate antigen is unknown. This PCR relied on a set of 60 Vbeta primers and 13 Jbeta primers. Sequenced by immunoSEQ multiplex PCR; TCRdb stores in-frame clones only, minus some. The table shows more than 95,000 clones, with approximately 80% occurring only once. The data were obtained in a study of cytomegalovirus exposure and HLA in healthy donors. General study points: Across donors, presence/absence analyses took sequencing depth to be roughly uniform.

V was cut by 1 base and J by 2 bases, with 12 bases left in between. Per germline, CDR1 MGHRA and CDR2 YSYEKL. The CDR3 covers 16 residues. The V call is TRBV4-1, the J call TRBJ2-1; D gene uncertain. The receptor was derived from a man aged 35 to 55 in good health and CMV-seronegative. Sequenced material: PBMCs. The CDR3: CASSQGMTNTYNEQFF. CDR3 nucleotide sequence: TGCGCCAGCAGCCAAGGTATGACAAACACCTACAATGAGCAGTTCTTC.